A selection of T cell receptor beta chains follows, all from one sample in a study of CD8 T cells in Susac syndrome. TCRdb reprocessed the immunoSEQ multiplex PCR reads with MiXCR, giving one entry per CDR3 protein. The data contain about 53,000 distinct CDR3 sequences, around 93% of them singletons. The sample consisted of CD8+ T cells from PBMCs. The receptors stem from a human donor with Susac syndrome. CDR3s leave out the opening cysteine and the closing phenylalanine or tryptophan. Size is omitted from some rows. Given values are once, few, many or a class for expanded clones.

clone_size	j_call	v_call	cdr3_aa
-	TRBJ2-7	TRBV20-1	SARGRGETSYEQY
-	TRBJ2-3	TRBV25-1	ASSETHPAGVGTDTQY
-	TRBJ2-3	TRBV3-1	ASSRQRGRSTDTQY
-	TRBJ2-7	TRBV20-1	SARAEGYEQY
few	TRBJ2-2	TRBV12-3/TRBV12-4	ASSFSGELF
once	TRBJ2-3	TRBV9	ASKGDTQY
-	TRBJ2-1	TRBV7-9	ASSLPGQGYNEQF
-	TRBJ1-2	TRBV19	ASSISRTGNYGYT
-	TRBJ1-2	TRBV10-3	AISELKKSDYGYT
-	TRBJ2-5	TRBV5-6	ASSLTGQGTQY
-	TRBJ1-2	TRBV20-1	SAQDRVAYT
-	TRBJ2-3	TRBV5-4	ASSFKEGRRGGPDTQY
-	TRBJ2-7	TRBV5-1	ASSLESSYEQY
once	TRBJ1-5	TRBV9	ASSPDGGANQPQH
-	TRBJ2-1	TRBV15	ATSLARTGGSRLMDEQF
-	TRBJ2-3	TRBV11-2	ASSVQGLADTQY
-	TRBJ2-7	TRBV10-2	ASSEGGNYEQY
-	TRBJ1-5	TRBV15	ATSPPHLGNQPQH
-	TRBJ2-7	TRBV5-4	ASSPGQGGYEQY
-	TRBJ2-7	TRBV10-3	AIREPSGGFPNEQY
-	TRBJ2-1	TRBV20-1	SAARLAGAYNEQF
-	TRBJ2-7	TRBV6-1	ASSDSGLPYEQY
-	TRBJ2-5	TRBV7-2	ASSSDRMRETQY
-	TRBJ2-7	TRBV12-3/TRBV12-4	ASSLGGQNYEQY
-	TRBJ2-1	TRBV4-3	ASSQGAGYNEQF